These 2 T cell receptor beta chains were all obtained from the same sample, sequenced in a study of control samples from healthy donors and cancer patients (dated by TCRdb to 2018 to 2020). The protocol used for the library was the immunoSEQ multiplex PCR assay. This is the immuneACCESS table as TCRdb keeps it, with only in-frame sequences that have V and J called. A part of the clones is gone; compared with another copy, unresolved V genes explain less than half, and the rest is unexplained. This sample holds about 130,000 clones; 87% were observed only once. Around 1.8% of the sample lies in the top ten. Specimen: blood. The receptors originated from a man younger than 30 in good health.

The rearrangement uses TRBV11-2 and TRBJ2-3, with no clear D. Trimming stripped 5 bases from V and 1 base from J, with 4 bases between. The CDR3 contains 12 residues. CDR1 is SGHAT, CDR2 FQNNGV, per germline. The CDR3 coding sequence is TGTGCCAGCAGCCAGGGCACAGATACGCAGTATTTT. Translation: CASSQGTDTQYF.

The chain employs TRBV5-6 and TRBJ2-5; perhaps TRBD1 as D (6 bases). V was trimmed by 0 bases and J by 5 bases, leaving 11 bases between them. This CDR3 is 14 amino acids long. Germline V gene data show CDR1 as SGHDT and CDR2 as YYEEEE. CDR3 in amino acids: CASSLAGAGETQYF. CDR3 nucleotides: TGTGCCAGCAGCTTGGCAGGGGCCGGGGAGACCCAGTACTTC.